The 24 T cell receptor beta chains in this list originate from one sample, sequenced in a study of blood T cell repertoires in COVID-19. Libraries were prepared by immunoSEQ multiplex PCR; TCRdb keeps only in-frame clonotypes and omits some of them. The sample has 100,000 or so clones, approximately 91% seen once; the top ten hold more than 5.5%. Sequencing used peripheral blood. The origin of the receptors is a woman aged 55-75 years with acute or convalescent COVID-19.

V usage is TRBV7-2 and J usage is TRBJ2-5; the match to TRBD1 covers 7 bases. Germline V gene sequence: CDR1 SGHTA, CDR2 FQGNSA. This CDR3 is 15 amino acids long. Trimming cost V 2 bases and J 1 base; bases outside gene matches: 4. CDR3 in DNA: TGTGCCAGCAGCTTACAGGGGGATTTCCAAGAGACCCAGTACTTC. Protein: CASSLQGDFQETQYF.

This clone was recorded once. The rearrangement uses TRBV6-6 and TRBJ1-5; D remains ambiguous. The CDR3 spans 15 residues. The V gene's germline CDR1 is MNHNY and CDR2 SVGAGI (reference sequence). V was shortened by 5 bases and J by 0 bases, with 11 bases between the two germline ends. The CDR3 loop reads CASSKGGYSNQPQHF. Written as DNA, the CDR3 is TGTGCCAGCAGTAAGGGAGGATATAGCAATCAGCCCCAGCATTTT.

This sequence joins TRBV5-5 and TRBJ1-2; D is perhaps TRBD1 (6 bases). The CDR3 extends over 17 amino acids. V gave up 0 bases and J gave up 7 bases, with 22 bases separating them. The germline V gene encodes CDR1 SGHKS and CDR2 YYEKEE (reference sequence). Here the CDR3 DNA reads TGTGCCAGCAGCTTGGCATCGCAGGGGCGCGCCCCAGGTGGCTACACCTTC. Translated: CASSLASQGRAPGGYTF.

This clone has a single count. The chain couples TRBV3-1 (or the pseudogene TRBV3-2) to TRBJ1-1; no reliable D call. This CDR3 is built from 16 residues. CDR1 and CDR2 from the germline V gene are LGHDT and YNNKEL (reference sequence). V was shortened by 0 bases and J by 3 bases, with 14 bases between the two germline ends. The CDR3 region has the DNA TGTGCCAGCAGCCAAGACGAGGCGAGGGTGGACACTGAAGCTTTCTTT. Encoded protein: CASSQDEARVDTEAFF.

V usage is TRBV5-1 and J usage is TRBJ1-1; D ambiguous. The germline CDR1 and CDR2 sequences are SGHRS and YFSETQ. V lost 4 bases to trimming and J lost 4 bases, with 14 bases between them. The CDR3 covers 14 residues. CDR3 in DNA: TGCGCCAGCAGCCTTGCGGTGTTATCCACTGAAGCTTTCTTT. It specifies CASSLAVLSTEAFF.

This clone came up once. The chain joins TRBV29-1 to TRBJ2-3, with D tentatively TRBD1 (6 bases). Germline V lookup: CDR1 SQVTM, CDR2 ANQGSEA. Trimming took off 8 bases at V and 3 bases at J, with 15 bases between the two ends. This CDR3 is 13 amino acids long. The CDR3 bases are TGCAGCCCTGTGGACAGAGTAACAGATACGCAGTATTTT. Translation: CSPVDRVTDTQYF.

J is TRBJ2-1 and V is TRBV5-1; 8 nucleotides line up with TRBD2. Germline trimming cut 0 bases from V and 4 bases from J; bases unmatched to any gene: 3. Germline CDR1 SGHRS, CDR2 YFSETQ. The CDR3 is 15 amino acids. The CDR3 here is CASSLEASGYNEQFF. The DNA of the CDR3 is TGCGCCAGCAGCTTGGAGGCTAGCGGGTACAATGAGCAGTTCTTC.

V usage is TRBV5-5 and J usage is TRBJ2-7; TRBD2 might be the D (6 bases). V lost 1 base and J lost 6, with 23 bases in between. CDR3 length: 17 residues. Per the germline V gene, CDR1 is SGHKS and CDR2 is YYEKEE (reference sequence). CDR3 nucleotide sequence: TGTGCCAGCAGCTTGTGGCATGGGGGGATTCTGCCAGGCGAGCAGTACTTC. Translation gives CASSLWHGGILPGEQYF.

V gene TRBV20-1 combines with J gene TRBJ2-7; D might be TRBD1 (5 bases). Germline V gene data show CDR1 as DFQATT and CDR2 as SNEGSKA (reference sequence). The CDR3 totals 11 residues. With 6 bases removed from V and 10 bases from J, the gap between germline ends came to 16 bases. The chain's CDR3 is CSAAVGVLQYF. The CDR3 DNA follows: TGCAGTGCCGCCGTAGGGGTCTTACAGTACTTC.

This chain connects TRBV7-9 to TRBJ1-6; 7 nucleotides agree with TRBD1. Germline assignment: CDR1 SEHNR and CDR2 FQNEAQ (reference sequence). Losses at the gene ends were 0 bases for V and 7 bases for J; bases not matched to a gene: 9. The CDR3 runs to 17 residues. The CDR3 reads CASSLATGVPGNSPLHF. In DNA, the CDR3 is TGTGCCAGCAGCTTAGCAACAGGGGTCCCAGGAAATTCACCCCTCCACTTT. Together with reference TRBV7-9 and TRBJ1-6, the CDR3 gives the full variable domain: DTGVSQNPRHKITKRGQNVTFRCDPISEHNRLYWYRQTLGQGPEFLTYFQNEAQLEKSRLLSDRFSAERPKGSFSTLEIQRTEQGDSAMYLCASSLATGVPGNSPLHFGNGTRLTVT.

The chain has TRBV21-1 and TRBJ2-7; the table gives TRBD2 as D, unverified against the DNA. TRBV21-1 is shown as a pseudogene. The CDR3 contains 15 residues. DNA for the CDR3: TGTGCCAGCAGCCAACTAGCGGAGAGCTCCTACGAGCAGTACGTC. Translated, it gives CASSQLAESSYEQYV.

The rearrangement joins TRBV7-9 to TRBJ2-7, with 10 bases matching TRBD2. The CDR3 loop spans 16 amino acids. With V trimmed by 0 bases and J by 2 bases, 4 bases remained unmatched. Looked up from germline, CDR1 is SEHNR and CDR2 is FQNEAQ (reference sequence). This CDR3 reads CASSLASGRGTYEQYF. The CDR3 nucleotides are TGTGCCAGCAGCTTAGCGAGCGGGAGGGGGACCTACGAGCAGTACTTC.

V gene TRBV7-9 combines with J gene TRBJ1-1; D ambiguous. Trimming took off 3 bases at V and 6 bases at J, with 14 bases between the two ends. The CDR3 has 14 amino acids. Germline loops: CDR1 SEHNR, CDR2 FQNEAQ (reference sequence). CDR3 amino acids: CASSFITTSAEAFF. The CDR3, as DNA: TGTGCCAGCAGCTTTATAACAACTAGCGCTGAAGCTTTCTTT.

This clone was seen just once. The chain links TRBV28 to TRBJ2-7; D remains ambiguous. The CDR3 totals 11 residues. The germline gives CDR1 MDHEN, CDR2 SYDVKM. Trimming shortened V by 5 bases and J by 4 bases, and 6 bases separated the two germline ends. CDR3 sequence (DNA): TGTGCCAGCAGTCGGGTATACGAGCAGTACTTC. It specifies CASSRVYEQYF.

The chain links TRBV3-1 (or the pseudogene TRBV3-2) to TRBJ1-2, with D possibly TRBD1 on 6 matching bases. The germline V and J ends were trimmed by 3 bases and 3 bases, with 8 bases remaining between them. CDR1 LGHDT and CDR2 YNNKEL come from the germline V gene (reference sequence). The CDR3 has 13 residues. In nucleotides, the CDR3 is TGTGCCAGCAGCCAGAGGACAGACTATGGCTACACCTTC. Translated, it gives CASSQRTDYGYTF.

This chain links TRBV19 with TRBJ2-7, with 9 bases matching TRBD1. Germline V gene data show CDR1 as LNHDA and CDR2 as SQIVND (reference sequence). The length of the CDR3 is 14 residues. J gave up 6 bases and V 5 bases, and 8 bases lay outside the gene matches. CDR3 nucleotides: TGTGCCAGTAGTGATTCCGGGACAGGGCCCGAGCAGTACTTC. Its protein product is CASSDSGTGPEQYF.

On this clone itself: A read error may produce the germline difference seen at one junction end. This chain connects TRBV7-9 to TRBJ1-1; TRBD1 is a possible D gene (5 bases). Germline V gene data show CDR1 as SEHNR and CDR2 as FQNEAQ (reference sequence). This CDR3 is 13 amino acids long. This CDR3 is CASSLASDTEAFF. As DNA, the CDR3 is TGTGCCAGCAGCTTAGCTTCGGACACAGAAGCTTTCTTT.

J is TRBJ1-2 and V is TRBV19; a possible D gene is TRBD1 (5 bases). Germline V gives CDR1 LNHDA, CDR2 SQIVND (reference sequence). This CDR3 region has 13 residues. The V gene lost 6 bases and the J gene lost 4 bases, with 12 bases spanning the gap. The CDR3: CASSRGGGYGYTF. The CDR3 bases are TGTGCCAGTAGCCGTGGGGGGGGCTATGGCTACACCTTC.

J is TRBJ1-5 and V is TRBV18, with 7 bases aligning to TRBD1. Germline values: CDR1 KGHSH, CDR2 LQKENI. This CDR3 comprises 17 residues. V trimming: 4 bases; J trimming: 2 bases; junction bases outside the gene matches: 11. CDR3 in amino acids: CASSRDRAGWGNQPQHF. Here the CDR3 DNA reads TGTGCCAGCTCACGAGACAGGGCAGGATGGGGCAATCAGCCCCAGCATTTT.

This clone was detected once. This chain uses TRBV5-1 with TRBJ1-4; possible D gene TRBD1, 6 bases. This CDR3 contains 14 residues. The germline V and J ends were trimmed by 0 bases and 8 bases, with 11 bases remaining between them. In germline, CDR1 is SGHRS, CDR2 YFSETQ. CDR3 region: CASSLGTGPEKLFF. The CDR3, as DNA: TGCGCCAGCAGCTTGGGTACAGGGCCGGAAAAACTGTTTTTT.

This clone was recorded once. This chain connects TRBV29-1 to TRBJ2-7; tentative D call: TRBD1 (6 bases). Germline CDR1 and CDR2: SQVTM and ANQGSEA. V was pared by 6 bases and J by 6 bases, with 12 bases between. The CDR3 totals 11 residues. The CDR3 loop reads CSVRGSIEQYF. The CDR3, as DNA: TGCAGCGTGAGGGGGTCCATCGAGCAGTACTTC.

The chain has TRBV6-6 and TRBJ2-2; a weak D match, TRBD2 (5 bases). V was shortened by 7 bases and J by 1 base, with 10 bases between the two germline ends. The V gene's germline CDR1 is MNHNY and CDR2 SVGAGI (reference sequence). The CDR3 runs 14 residues. The CDR3 region is CASIGLLNTGELFF. The CDR3 region has the DNA TGTGCCAGCATCGGACTCTTGAACACCGGGGAGCTGTTTTTT.

The genes are TRBV2 and TRBJ2-3, with 8 bases fitting TRBD2. Germline V gene data show CDR1 as SNHLY and CDR2 as FYNNEI. The V segment lost 10 bases and the J segment 1 base; nucleotides outside the gene matches: 10. This CDR3 is built from 15 residues. CDR3 DNA sequence: TGTGCCACTCGGGGGGGACTCCTAGGCACAGATACGCAGTATTTT. Its protein is CATRGGLLGTDTQYF.

The chain has TRBV29-1 and TRBJ2-1; 9 nucleotides line up with TRBD2. V trimming: 2 bases; J trimming: 4 bases; junction bases outside the gene matches: 3. Germline assignment: CDR1 SQVTM and CDR2 ANQGSEA. The CDR3 consists of 14 residues. The CDR3 bases are TGCAGCGTTGAACGGACTAGCGTATACAATGAGCAGTTCTTC. Amino acid sequence: CSVERTSVYNEQFF.